This TCR beta chain came from a study of blood T cell repertoires in COVID-19. Study-level information: Material from acute and convalescent COVID-19 was sourced from the United States, Italy and Spain. T cells, B-cell-depleted T cells, or PBMCs provided the cDNA or gDNA that served as material.

Authors' analysis steps: Researchers report that nucleated cell counts were estimated from reference gene primer amplification. Assay used: immunoSEQ multiplex PCR; TCRdb lists only in-frame clones, some missing. D and trimming were read from the DNA, whereas the V and J calls and clone size are those reported in that table. This table has some 78,000 clones, over 80% appearing once. The germline CDR1 and CDR2 sequences are SGHAT and FQNNGV. The CDR3 consists of 14 residues. V shed 1 base, J shed 4 bases, and the junction held 1 base outside the gene matches. The sequence came from a man aged 45-65 years with acute or convalescent COVID-19. The chain carries TRBV11-2 and TRBJ1-2, with TRBD1 matching over 9 bases. Material: peripheral blood. The CDR3 sequence is CASSLGTGVYGYTF. Here the CDR3 DNA reads TGTGCCAGCAGCTTAGGGACAGGGGTCTATGGCTACACCTTC.